A single sample is the source of the 22 T cell receptor beta chains below, sequenced in a study of blood T cell repertoires in COVID-19. TCRdb's copy holds only in-frame clones and misses some; the assay was immunoSEQ multiplex PCR. This table has around 250,000 clones, around 80% appearing once. The sequenced sample was peripheral blood. Receptors originate from a man older than 75 with acute or convalescent COVID-19.

The CDR3 DNA follows: TGTGCCAGCAGATTATCGGACTCCATCTCCTACGAGCAGTACTTC. Translating gives CASRLSDSISYEQYF. This chain connects TRBV3-1 (or the pseudogene TRBV3-2) to TRBJ2-7; weak D call: TRBD2 (5 bases). In germline, CDR1 is LGHDT, CDR2 YNNKEL (reference sequence). The CDR3 extends over 15 amino acids. V gave up 6 bases and J gave up 0 bases, with 15 bases separating them.

V is TRBV5-1 and J is TRBJ2-5; 11 bases fit TRBD2. The V segment lost 1 base and the J segment 5 bases; nucleotides outside the gene matches: 13. The germline V gene has CDR1 SGHRS and CDR2 YFSETQ. The CDR3 length is 18 residues. This CDR3 is CASSLIPLLAGVVETQYF. The CDR3 DNA reads TGCGCCAGCAGCTTGATTCCCCTACTAGCGGGAGTGGTGGAGACCCAGTACTTC.

The chain uses TRBV7-8 and TRBJ2-1; D might be TRBD2 (5 bases). Trimming removed 5 bases from V and 3 bases from J, with 11 bases in between. CDR3 length: 14 residues. Germline CDR1 SGHVS, CDR2 FQNEAQ. DNA of the CDR3: TGTGCCAGCAGCCAGCGGACTGGCTACAATGAGCAGTTCTTC. Protein sequence: CASSQRTGYNEQFF.

V is TRBV18 and J is TRBJ1-5, with D possibly TRBD1 on 5 matching bases. V lost 2 bases, J lost 0 bases, and 11 bases lay in between. The CDR3 sequence is 16 residues long. CDR1 is KGHSH, CDR2 LQKENI, per germline. Written as DNA, the CDR3 is TGTGCCAGCTCACCATTCGGGGGTAATAGCAATCAGCCCCAGCATTTT. Its protein product is CASSPFGGNSNQPQHF. The full variable domain, in which reference TRBV18 and TRBJ1-5 provide the parts outside the CDR3, is NAGVMQNPRHLVRRRGQEARLRCSPMKGHSHVYWYRQLPEEGLKFMVYLQKENIIDESGMPKERFSAEFPKEGPSILRIQQVVRGDSAAYFCASSPFGGNSNQPQHFGDGTRLSIL.

V is TRBV2 and J is TRBJ1-4, with 10 bases identical to TRBD1. The germline V gene has CDR1 SNHLY and CDR2 FYNNEI. The V and J ends lost 6 bases and 8 bases, in that order; junction bases with no gene match: 9. The CDR3 contains 15 residues. The CDR3 DNA is TGTGCCAGCAGACGCCCGGGACAGGGGAGCGAAAAACTGTTTTTT. This encodes CASRRPGQGSEKLFF.

The chain recombines TRBV30 with TRBJ2-7, with a possible D match to TRBD1 (5 bases). CDR1 is GTSNPN and CDR2 is SVGIG in the germline V gene (reference sequence). The CDR3 extends over 13 amino acids. The V end lost 3 bases, the J end lost 6 bases, and 15 bases lay between the germline ends. Here the CDR3 reads CAWRRQGVGEQYF. CDR3 sequence (DNA): TGTGCCTGGAGGAGGCAGGGTGTGGGCGAGCAGTACTTC.

The chain carries TRBV18 and TRBJ1-2; 8 bases match TRBD1. Germline CDR1 KGHSH, CDR2 LQKENI. This CDR3 has 14 amino acids. Trimming cost V 6 bases and J 7 bases; bases outside gene matches: 10. Written as DNA, the CDR3 is TGTGCCAGCTCCCGGGACAGGTTCGGGGCTGGCTACACCTTC. Encoded protein: CASSRDRFGAGYTF.

This clone was counted a single time. V and J are TRBV28 and TRBJ1-2; TRBD1 is a possible D gene (5 bases). Looked up from germline, CDR1 is MDHEN and CDR2 is SYDVKM. The CDR3 is 16 amino acids. The V and J ends lost 6 bases and 4 bases respectively, with 21 bases between them. This chain's CDR3 is CASSPGGVGGGYGYTF. In nucleotides, the CDR3 is TGTGCCAGCAGCCCTGGCGGGGTGGGGGGTGGCTATGGCTACACCTTC.

The chain joins TRBV5-1 to TRBJ2-5; D not resolved. Trimming stripped 4 bases from V and 0 bases from J, with 7 bases between. The CDR3 spans 13 residues. Germline CDR1 reads SGHRS; CDR2 reads YFSETQ. The CDR3 is CASSPDNQETQYF. The CDR3 region has the DNA TGCGCCAGCAGCCCTGACAACCAAGAGACCCAGTACTTC. Supplemented by reference TRBV5-1 and TRBJ2-5, the full variable domain reads KAGVTQTPRYLIKTRGQQVTLSCSPISGHRSVSWYQQTPGQGLQFLFEYFSETQRNKGNFPGRFSGRQFSNSRSEMNVSTLELGDSALYLCASSPDNQETQYFGPGTRLLVL.

The chain joins TRBV6-2 or TRBV6-3 to TRBJ2-7; D might be TRBD1 (8 bases). Trimming cost V 8 bases and J 4 bases, with 24 bases left between them. The CDR3 is made up of 16 amino acids. Germline assignment: CDR1 MNHEY and CDR2 SVGEGT. In DNA form, the CDR3 reads TGTGCCAGCCGCCCACCCCGGACAGGGAGGGAGTACGAGCAGTACTTC. Its translation is CASRPPRTGREYEQYF.

The genes are TRBV5-1 and TRBJ2-5, with 7 nucleotides matching TRBD1. Germline CDR1 reads SGHRS; CDR2 reads YFSETQ. This CDR3 region has 15 residues. V shed 0 bases, J shed 4 bases, and the junction held 6 bases outside the gene matches. The CDR3 sequence: CASSLEGGPLETQYF. The CDR3 DNA sequence: TGCGCCAGCAGCTTGGAAGGGGGCCCTCTAGAGACCCAGTACTTC.

The chain joins TRBV29-1 to TRBJ1-2; 11 bases line up with TRBD1. The CDR3 totals 15 residues. V lost 0 bases and J lost 6; bases outside the gene matches: 6. Germline CDR1 and CDR2: SQVTM and ANQGSEA. The CDR3 sequence is CSVEDRTGGADGYTF. For the CDR3, the DNA is TGCAGCGTTGAAGATCGGACAGGGGGCGCGGATGGCTACACCTTC.

J is TRBJ2-1 and V is TRBV18; 8 bases are a match to TRBD1. The CDR3 spans 16 residues. Germline-derived CDR1 and CDR2 are KGHSH and LQKENI. The V and J ends lost 2 bases and 7 bases, in that order; junction bases with no gene match: 10. CDR3: CASSPSTGDGGNEQFF. CDR3 nucleotides: TGTGCCAGCTCACCATCGACAGGGGACGGGGGTAATGAGCAGTTCTTC.

The gene calls are TRBV18 and TRBJ2-2; 8 nucleotides align to TRBD1. With 3 bases clipped from V and 6 bases from J, the junction kept 3 bases outside the gene matches. Germline V gives CDR1 KGHSH, CDR2 LQKENI. CDR3 length: 14 residues. The CDR3 protein is CASSPDRAAGELFF. The DNA of the CDR3 is TGTGCCAGCTCACCGGACAGGGCGGCCGGGGAGCTGTTTTTT. Full variable domain (rest looked up from reference TRBV18 and TRBJ2-2): NAGVMQNPRHLVRRRGQEARLRCSPMKGHSHVYWYRQLPEEGLKFMVYLQKENIIDESGMPKERFSAEFPKEGPSILRIQQVVRGDSAAYFCASSPDRAAGELFFGEGSRLTVL.

The chain has TRBV4-1 and TRBJ1-4, with a weak D call TRBD1 (5 bases). V was clipped by 8 bases and J by 7 bases, with 14 bases between them. The germline gives CDR1 MGHRA, CDR2 YSYEKL. The CDR3 has 13 residues. DNA of the CDR3: TGCGCCAGCCGCGGACCCGACAGTGAAAAACTGTTTTTT. Translation: CASRGPDSEKLFF.

The chain couples TRBV5-1 to TRBJ1-3, with 9 bases lining up with TRBD1. Germline assignment: CDR1 SGHRS and CDR2 YFSETQ. The CDR3 runs to 16 residues. V trimming: 5 bases; J trimming: 2 bases; junction bases outside the gene matches: 8. The CDR3 region is CASRITRDRAGNTIYF. The CDR3 DNA sequence: TGCGCCAGCAGAATCACCCGGGACAGGGCTGGAAACACCATATATTTT.

V gene TRBV23-1 combines with J gene TRBJ2-5; D not resolved. TRBV23-1 is annotated as an ORF whose role is uncertain. The V and J ends lost 5 bases and 5 bases respectively, with 18 bases between them. This CDR3 contains 15 residues. The CDR3 region is CASSSTWARPETQYF. As DNA, the CDR3 is TGCGCCAGCAGTTCCACTTGGGCAAGGCCGGAGACCCAGTACTTC.

The chain links TRBV10-3 to TRBJ2-7, with 8 bases aligning to TRBD1. Per the germline V gene, CDR1 is ENHRY and CDR2 is SYGVKD. J was trimmed by 4 bases and V by 5 bases; bases with no gene match: 4. The CDR3 sequence is 13 residues long. The CDR3: CAISLQGGYEQYF. Written as DNA, the CDR3 is TGTGCCATCAGTTTACAGGGGGGATACGAGCAGTACTTC.

J is TRBJ2-7 and V is TRBV27; TRBD2 matches at 7 bases. Germline lookup yields CDR1 MNHEY and CDR2 SMNVEV (reference sequence). The CDR3 consists of 15 residues. The junction had 9 bases not matched to a gene; V was cut back by 7 bases and J by 0 bases. CDR3 in amino acids: CASKVPSGSSYEQYF. In DNA, the CDR3 is TGTGCCAGCAAGGTTCCTAGCGGCAGCTCCTACGAGCAGTACTTC.

The chain has TRBV6-6 and TRBJ2-2, with 10 bases aligning to TRBD2. Trimming took 6 bases from V and 11 from J; bases not matched to a gene: 6. The CDR3 sequence is 13 residues long. The V gene's germline CDR1 is MNHNY and CDR2 SVGAGI (reference sequence). CDR3 residues: CASSPLAGGELFF. The CDR3 DNA is TGTGCCAGCAGCCCATTAGCGGGAGGAGAGCTGTTTTTT.

J is TRBJ2-3 and V is TRBV7-3; D gene unclear. Trimming took off 1 base at V and 8 bases at J, with 10 bases between the two ends. This CDR3 comprises 13 residues. Germline lookup yields CDR1 SGHTA and CDR2 FQGTGA. The chain's CDR3 is CASSLSVLGTQYF. CDR3 nucleotides: TGTGCCAGCAGCTTAAGCGTTCTCGGTACGCAGTATTTT.

The CDR3, as DNA: TGTGCCAGCAGTGGCCCGGGACAGGGGGCTTATTCACCCCTCCACTTT. This sequence encodes CASSGPGQGAYSPLHF. The V and J genes are TRBV5-4 and TRBJ1-6; TRBD1 agrees at 12 bases. CDR3 length: 16 residues. The junction had 8 bases not matched to a gene; V was cut back by 5 bases and J by 8 bases. Germline V CDR1 and CDR2: SGHNT, YYREEE (reference sequence).